The rows below give T cell receptor beta chains drawn from one sample of a study of T cells in Graves' hyperthyroidism and ophthalmopathy. From the multiplex PCR reads, TCRdb called clonotypes with MiXCR, one entry per CDR3 protein. This sample has roughly 290,000 distinct CDR3 sequences; 12% to 15% occur once, and the top ten carry approximately 7.9%. Sequencing input: blood. Receptor source: a woman aged 40-49 years with Graves' hyperthyroidism. CDR3s leave out the opening cysteine and the closing phenylalanine or tryptophan. Each record gives: V gene, clone size, CDR3 protein. The size of a clone is reported for some rows only, either as once, few or many, or as a class for expanded clones.

TRBV28 | many | ASSLIRQSTDTQY
TRBV3-1 | many | ASTPGAGSSPLH
TRBV29-1 | many | SVERRGFQETQY
TRBV11-2 | few | ASSPTSGSRRRAETQY
TRBV2 | many | ATLEEGISGNTIY
TRBV24-1 | many | ATPLRTRYGYT
TRBV9 | . | ASSVEWGSETQY
TRBV5-1 | many | ASSLLRTATDTQY
TRBV9 | few | ASSVVSNDGKLF
TRBV3-1 | once | AGSQDLGKGTEAF
TRBV7-9 | many | ASSLGIAFYNEQF
TRBV10-3 | few | AISEGRGLETQY
TRBV30 | many | AWSISGNTIY
TRBV12-3/TRBV12-4 | many | ASSFEVRDTQY
TRBV14 | many | ASSQDLRGTEAF
TRBV7-9 | . | ASSPKGREGNEQF
TRBV7-9 | many | ASSFDTDTQY
TRBV4-1 | few | ASSQPLRGRMYGYT
TRBV27 | many | ASTVGGTLNTEAF
TRBV19 | few | ASSMFQGLTVDTQY
TRBV3-1 | many | ASQGQAYPELH
TRBV12-3/TRBV12-4 | many | ASLPGQGPPGEQF
TRBV2 | many | ASGAGDINEQF
TRBV5-1 | many | ASSPIGGEAF
TRBV2 | many | ASRPLGHGGRETQY
TRBV12-3/TRBV12-4 | many | ASRIQGANTEAF
TRBV4-1 | once | ASRSTANYGYT
TRBV30 | . | AWSETSGMADTQY
TRBV3-1 | many | ASSATLRTGELF
TRBV6-1 | many | ASSRTSGNYNEQF
TRBV15 | many | ATSHDTGELF